The 31 T cell receptor beta chains below all came from one sample that was sequenced in a study of blood T cell repertoires in COVID-19. Assay: immunoSEQ multiplex PCR; the TCRdb copy retains only in-frame clones and omits some. The repertoire has about 130,000 clones, about 80% of them found once; the top ten carry under 9.5%. Sequenced: PBMCs or T cells enriched from blood (not recorded which). These receptors were obtained from a man aged 45 to 65 who had recovered from COVID-19.

This chain uses TRBV4-3 with TRBJ1-1, with 7 bases matching TRBD1. Germline V CDR1 and CDR2: LGHNA, YSLEER. The CDR3 runs 16 residues. V lost 4 bases and J lost 0; bases outside the gene matches: 8. The CDR3 sequence is CASSLRQGPMNTEAFF. CDR3 nucleotide sequence: TGCGCCAGCAGCCTTCGACAGGGCCCTATGAACACTGAAGCTTTCTTT.

This chain joins TRBV23-1 and TRBJ1-6; no definite D call. TRBV23-1 is reported as an ORF; its role is uncertain. The V end was cut by 0 bases, the J end by 0 bases, with 18 bases between. The CDR3 consists of 20 residues. CDR3 sequence: CASSQSWRHGPSSYNSPLHF. As DNA, the CDR3 is TGCGCCAGCAGTCAATCGTGGCGGCACGGCCCCAGCTCCTATAATTCACCCCTCCACTTT.

V and J are TRBV7-8 and TRBJ2-7; D uncertain. Deletions cut 3 bases from V and 6 bases from J, with 6 bases between. This CDR3 is built from 11 residues. Germline values: CDR1 SGHVS, CDR2 FQNEAQ. The CDR3, as DNA: TGTGCCAGCAGCTTTAGTTCCGAGCAGTACTTC. The encoded protein is CASSFSSEQYF.

V usage is TRBV2 and J usage is TRBJ2-2; 10 bases are a match to TRBD2. The junction had 4 bases not matched to a gene; V was cut back by 4 bases and J by 8 bases. Germline CDR1 and CDR2: SNHLY and FYNNEI. The CDR3 contains 14 residues. The chain's CDR3 is CASSVPSGGGELFF. CDR3 nucleotides: TGTGCCAGCAGTGTTCCTAGCGGGGGTGGGGAGCTGTTTTTT.

The chain recombines TRBV18 with TRBJ1-4; TRBD1 matches at 9 bases. This CDR3 region has 17 residues. From germline, CDR1 is KGHSH and CDR2 LQKENI. Germline trimming cut 3 bases from V and 5 bases from J; bases unmatched to any gene: 10. Here the CDR3 reads CASSPPGQGRRNEKLFF. CDR3 sequence (DNA): TGTGCCAGCTCACCCCCTGGACAGGGGCGAAGAAATGAAAAACTGTTTTTT.

A remark on this clone: Other nucleotide sequences in the sample specify the same CDR3. The J gene is TRBJ2-5, the V gene TRBV18; the match to TRBD1 covers 9 bases. Per germline, CDR1 KGHSH and CDR2 LQKENI. V lost 2 bases, J lost 5 bases, and 12 bases stayed unmatched. The CDR3 is made up of 17 amino acids. As DNA, the CDR3 is TGTGCCAGCTCACCAATCTCGGGGACAGGGTATCGGGAGACCCAGTACTTC. Translating gives CASSPISGTGYRETQYF.

The V call is TRBV6-2 or TRBV6-3, the J call TRBJ2-3; TRBD2 aligns across 12 bases. CDR3 length: 15 amino acids. CDR1 and CDR2 from the germline V gene are MNHEY and SVGEGT. V lost 5 bases and J lost 4; bases outside the gene matches: 4. CDR3 in amino acids: CASSRPSGGADTQYF. CDR3 DNA sequence: TGTGCCAGCAGTCGGCCTAGCGGGGGGGCAGATACGCAGTATTTT.

The chain employs TRBV7-9 and TRBJ2-5, with TRBD2 matching over 8 bases. The germline V gene has CDR1 SEHNR and CDR2 FQNEAQ (reference sequence). The ends lost 4 bases at V and 3 bases at J; junction bases unmatched: 4. The CDR3 is 14 residues long. CDR3: CASSSKGLEETQYF. Here the CDR3 DNA reads TGTGCCAGCAGCTCGAAGGGACTAGAAGAGACCCAGTACTTC.

The J gene is TRBJ1-5, the V gene TRBV19, with 9 bases lining up with TRBD1. V lost 7 bases and J lost 3; bases outside the gene matches: 7. The germline V gene has CDR1 LNHDA and CDR2 SQIVND (reference sequence). This CDR3 is 15 amino acids long. CDR3 amino acids: CASTKGTGNNQPQHF. CDR3 nucleotides: TGTGCCAGTACTAAGGGGACAGGGAACAATCAGCCCCAGCATTTT.

The V call is TRBV7-2, the J call TRBJ2-7, with D perhaps TRBD1 (5 bases). Per the germline V gene, CDR1 is SGHTA and CDR2 is FQGNSA. V was pared by 5 bases and J by 5 bases, with 13 bases between. This CDR3 comprises 13 residues. The CDR3 nucleotides are TGTGCCAGCAGCAGCAGGGCTTTGGACGAGCAGTACTTC. Residues: CASSSRALDEQYF. The variable domain in full, completed from reference TRBV7-2 and TRBJ2-7, reads GAGVSQSPSNKVTEKGKDVELRCDPISGHTALYWYRQSLGQGLEFLIYFQGNSAPDKSGLPSDRFSAERTGGSVSTLTIQRTQQEDSAVYLCASSSRALDEQYFGPGTRLTVT.

V and J are TRBV29-1 and TRBJ2-2; no firm D call. The length of the CDR3 is 13 residues. The germline CDR1 and CDR2 sequences are SQVTM and ANQGSEA. Trimming left V 3 bases short and J 1 base short, with 6 bases between. CDR3 amino acids: CSVESENTGELFF. Here the CDR3 DNA reads TGCAGCGTTGAGAGCGAGAACACCGGGGAGCTGTTTTTT.

This chain links TRBV3-1 (or the pseudogene TRBV3-2) with TRBJ1-3; D not certain. Germline assignment: CDR1 LGHDT and CDR2 YNNKEL (reference sequence). This CDR3 is built from 17 residues. The V end was cut by 5 bases, the J end by 1 base, with 18 bases between. CDR3 DNA sequence: TGTGCCAGCAGCTCCCGGACGGGGAATGAATCTGGAAACACCATATATTTT. Translation: CASSSRTGNESGNTIYF.

This clone was recorded only once. The V call is TRBV6-4, the J call TRBJ2-3; 10 positions agree with TRBD2. CDR1 is MRHNA, CDR2 SNTAGT, per germline. The trim removed 7 bases at V and 1 base at J, leaving 8 bases unmatched. The CDR3 totals 16 residues. The CDR3 reads CASNPSGGTRTDTQYF. The CDR3 bases are TGTGCCAGCAACCCTAGCGGGGGCACTCGCACAGATACGCAGTATTTT.

The chain joins TRBV7-2 to TRBJ1-6, with D possibly matching TRBD1 (5 bases). Trimming removed 6 bases at V and 6 bases at J, with 9 bases between. The CDR3 runs to 13 residues. Per germline, CDR1 SGHTA and CDR2 FQGNSA. The chain's CDR3 is CASRPGLNSPLHF. CDR3 nucleotides: TGTGCCAGCAGACCAGGGCTTAATTCACCCCTCCACTTT.

This clone was picked up many times. The J gene is TRBJ1-2, the V gene TRBV12-5; 7 bases map to TRBD1. CDR3 length: 14 amino acids. Germline V gene lookup returns CDR1 LGHNT and CDR2 FRNRAP. J lost 3 bases, V lost 6 bases, and 7 bases had no gene match. The CDR3 spells CASGGGGLDYGYTF. The CDR3 nucleotides are TGTGCTAGTGGAGGAGGGGGCCTAGACTATGGCTACACCTTC.

V gene TRBV7-9 combines with J gene TRBJ2-1; D not resolved. The CDR3 has 14 residues. Per the germline V gene, CDR1 is SEHNR and CDR2 is FQNEAQ (reference sequence). Trimming removed 4 bases from V and 5 bases from J, with 12 bases in between. In nucleotides, the CDR3 is TGTGCCAGCAGCTCGCCCGGGTTTCACAATGAGCAGTTCTTC. Translated: CASSSPGFHNEQFF.

This rearrangement joins TRBV6-6 to TRBJ1-5; the match to TRBD1 covers 9 bases. The CDR3 consists of 15 residues. Unmatched junction bases numbered 6, after V lost 6 bases and J lost 3 bases. Per germline, CDR1 MNHNY and CDR2 SVGAGI (reference sequence). CDR3 region: CASRPGQGLNQPQHF. CDR3 nucleotide sequence: TGTGCCAGCAGGCCGGGACAGGGCCTCAATCAGCCCCAGCATTTT.

The V call is TRBV4-1, the J call TRBJ2-2; possible D gene TRBD2, 6 bases. Looked up from germline, CDR1 is MGHRA and CDR2 is YSYEKL. The V end was cut by 1 base, the J end by 4 bases, with 10 bases between. This CDR3 comprises 15 residues. This chain's CDR3 is CASSQGKAGTGELFF. CDR3 in DNA: TGCGCCAGCAGCCAAGGCAAAGCGGGCACCGGGGAGCTGTTTTTT.

The chain recombines TRBV5-4 with TRBJ1-4; D is undetermined. Germline-derived CDR1 and CDR2 are SGHNT and YYREEE (reference sequence). The V end was cut by 2 bases, the J end by 8 bases, with 10 bases between. The CDR3 is 13 residues long. Here the CDR3 DNA reads TGTGCCAGCAGCTTCTACGGCGGGGAAAAACTGTTTTTT. Translated: CASSFYGGEKLFF. The full variable domain, rest sourced from reference TRBV5-4 and TRBJ1-4, is ETGVTQSPTHLIKTRGQQVTLRCSSQSGHNTVSWYQQALGQGPQFIFQYYREEENGRGNFPPRFSGLQFPNYSSELNVNALELDDSALYLCASSFYGGEKLFFGSGTQLSVL.

This clone showed up just once. V and J are TRBV11-2 and TRBJ1-2; the match to TRBD1 covers 8 bases. Germline V gene data show CDR1 as SGHAT and CDR2 as FQNNGV. V was clipped by 3 bases and J by 4 bases; unmatched bases: 7. The CDR3 has 15 amino acids. Here the CDR3 DNA reads TGTGCCAGCAGCTTGGACAGGGACGGCGGCTATGGCTACACCTTC. Its translation: CASSLDRDGGYGYTF.

This clone was counted only a few times. One end of the junction fails to match germline, which may point to a read error. V and J are TRBV14 and TRBJ2-2, with 7 bases identical to TRBD2. Germline lookup yields CDR1 SGHDN and CDR2 FVKESK. There are 16 residues in the CDR3. The CDR3 coding sequence is TGTGCCAGCAGCCAAGAAGCGGGGCCCATCACCCGGGAGCTGTTTTTT. It specifies CASSQEAGPITRELFF. Full variable domain (outside the CDR3, taken from reference TRBV14 and TRBJ2-2): EAGVTQFPSHSVIEKGQTVTLRCDPISGHDNLYWYRRVMGKEIKFLLHFVKESKQDESGMPNNRFLAERTGGTYSTLKVQPAELEDSGVYFCASSQEAGPITRELFFGEGSRLTVL.

CDR3 sequence: CASRAQGVNNQPQHF. The CDR3, as DNA: TGTGCCAGCAGAGCCCAGGGGGTCAACAATCAGCCCCAGCATTTT. The gene calls are TRBV2 and TRBJ1-5; TRBD1 matches 7 bases. V was pared by 6 bases and J by 3 bases, with 8 bases of the junction left unmatched. Germline loops: CDR1 SNHLY, CDR2 FYNNEI. This CDR3 is built from 15 residues.

V and J are TRBV5-8 and TRBJ1-6; D gene uncertain. Trimming shortened V by 1 base and J by 0 bases, and 11 bases separated the two germline ends. The germline gives CDR1 SGHTS, CDR2 YDEGEE. The CDR3 covers 17 residues. This chain's CDR3 is CASSLKAASSYNSPLHF. The CDR3 coding sequence is TGTGCCAGCAGCTTGAAGGCGGCGAGCTCCTATAATTCACCCCTCCACTTT.

V usage is TRBV30 and J usage is TRBJ1-1; a weak D match, TRBD1 (5 bases). The CDR3 extends over 12 amino acids. The V gene lost 5 bases and the J gene lost 3 bases, with 10 bases spanning the gap. The germline CDR1 and CDR2 sequences are GTSNPN and SVGIG (reference sequence). In nucleotides, the CDR3 is TGTGCCTGGCTGAAAGGGGACACTGAAGCTTTCTTT. It encodes CAWLKGDTEAFF.

The chain couples TRBV7-3 to TRBJ2-2; D perhaps matches TRBD1 (6 bases). This CDR3 has 14 residues. Trimming shortened V by 5 bases and J by 5 bases, and 12 bases separated the two germline ends. Looked up from germline, CDR1 is SGHTA and CDR2 is FQGTGA. The CDR3 DNA reads as TGTGCCAGCAGCCACGACAGGCCTACCGGGGAGCTGTTTTTT. It is translated as CASSHDRPTGELFF.

This chain connects TRBV24-1 to TRBJ2-5, with TRBD1 as a possible D gene (6 bases). This CDR3 comprises 16 residues. Germline CDR1 reads KGHDR; CDR2 reads SFDVKD. V was trimmed by 4 bases and J by 5 bases, leaving 19 bases between them. The CDR3 DNA follows: TGTGCCACCAGTGACCCACCGGACAGCAGAGGCGAGACCCAGTACTTC. Its protein product is CATSDPPDSRGETQYF.

By share of the sample, this clone is medium-sized. The chain has TRBV7-9 and TRBJ2-7; no reliable D call. The CDR3 spans 11 residues. From germline, CDR1 is SEHNR and CDR2 FQNEAQ (reference sequence). V lost 3 bases and J lost 3, with 3 bases in between. CDR3 in amino acids: CASSFSYEQYF. CDR3 coding DNA: TGTGCCAGCAGCTTTAGCTACGAGCAGTACTTC.

The chain uses TRBV7-2 and TRBJ1-4; maybe TRBD1 (5 bases). V gave up 1 base and J gave up 7 bases, with 13 bases separating them. The germline gives CDR1 SGHTA, CDR2 FQGNSA. This CDR3 has 15 amino acids. In DNA form, the CDR3 reads TGTGCCAGCAGCTTAGGCTCCGGAGGGGCTGAAAAACTGTTTTTT. Translated: CASSLGSGGAEKLFF.

This clone was picked up a small number of times. The V and J genes are TRBV5-5 and TRBJ2-1; weak D call: TRBD1 (5 bases). The V end was cut by 0 bases, the J end by 0 bases, with 13 bases between. Germline V gene lookup returns CDR1 SGHKS and CDR2 YYEKEE (reference sequence). This CDR3 contains 17 residues. CDR3 DNA: TGTGCCAGCAGCTTGGATATCAGGACACCCTCCTACAATGAGCAGTTCTTC. Translated, it gives CASSLDIRTPSYNEQFF.

This chain joins TRBV4-1 and TRBJ1-1; D possibly corresponds to TRBD1 (6 bases). The V end was cut by 3 bases, the J end by 5 bases, with 10 bases between. From germline, CDR1 is MGHRA and CDR2 YSYEKL. This CDR3 has 13 amino acids. Written as DNA, the CDR3 is TGCGCCAGCAGCCAGGGGGCGGAAACTGAAGCTTTCTTT. Encoded protein: CASSQGAETEAFF.

The V gene is TRBV28, the J gene TRBJ2-7, with D uncertain. V dropped 5 bases and J dropped 4 bases, with 9 bases sitting between them. The CDR3 has 12 residues. Germline loops: CDR1 MDHEN, CDR2 SYDVKM. CDR3 sequence reads: CASSPTPYEQYF. As DNA, the CDR3 is TGTGCCAGCAGTCCGACACCTTACGAGCAGTACTTC.